A selection of T cell receptor beta chains follows, all from one sample in a study of T cell changes during pregnancy in multiple sclerosis. Here immunoSEQ multiplex PCR was the method, and the copy in TCRdb shows in-frame clones only, minus some. The table has some 100,000 clones, over 80% seen once. Sequencing used peripheral blood, obtained after pregnancy. All receptors come from a female donor with multiple sclerosis, enrolled in a pregnancy study. CDR3s include the opening cysteine and the closing phenylalanine or tryptophan. A D gene is named only where the DNA matches it firmly. Size values are once, few and many counts, or a class for expanded clones, and some rows have none.

abundance	v_gene	d_gene	j_gene	CDR3aa	CDR3nt
-	TRBV2	-	TRBJ2-7	CASSEAGPDEQYF	TGTGCCAGCAGTGAAGCTGGGCCGGACGAGCAGTACTTC
few	TRBV27	-	TRBJ1-1	CASSRVVQYSNTEAFF	TGTGCCAGCAGCCGCGTGGTACAGTATTCGAACACTGAAGCTTTCTTT
-	TRBV6-5	-	TRBJ1-6	CATYRDLGSPLHF	TGTGCCACATACAGGGATTTGGGTTCACCCCTCCACTTT
-	TRBV29-1	-	TRBJ2-1	CSKTVSGYNEQFF	TGCAGCAAGACAGTATCGGGTTACAATGAGCAGTTCTTC
once	TRBV9	TRBD2	TRBJ2-2	CASSNRLADTGELFF	TGTGCCAGCAGCAACCGACTAGCGGACACCGGGGAGCTGTTTTTT
-	TRBV7-9	TRBD1	TRBJ2-5	CASSLRGTGDRETQYF	TGTGCCAGCAGCCTCCGAGGGACAGGGGACCGGGAGACCCAGTACTTC
-	TRBV7-8	TRBD2	TRBJ2-3	CASSLSAGGADTQYF	TGTGCCAGCAGCTTATCCGCGGGGGGAGCAGATACGCAGTATTTT
-	TRBV28	TRBD1	TRBJ2-7	CASSPHRTGGSYEQYF	TGTGCCAGCAGTCCACACCGGACAGGGGGCTCCTACGAGCAGTACTTC
-	TRBV5-1	TRBD2	TRBJ2-1	CASTPRTSGGYNEQFF	TGCGCCAGCACCCCTCGGACTAGCGGGGGCTACAATGAGCAGTTCTTC
once	TRBV27	TRBD1	TRBJ1-1	CASKRTGNTEAFF	TGTGCCAGCAAAAGGACAGGGAACACTGAAGCTTTCTTT
once	TRBV30	-	TRBJ2-6	CAWSAQLSGANVLTF	TGTGCCTGGAGTGCACAGCTCTCTGGGGCCAACGTCCTGACTTTC
-	TRBV4-1	-	TRBJ2-5	CASSQAVLARETQYF	TGCGCCAGCAGCCAAGCGGTTCTAGCGAGAGAGACCCAGTACTTC
-	TRBV6-5	-	TRBJ1-5	CASSTGQNQPQHF	TGTGCCAGCAGTACCGGACAAAATCAGCCCCAGCATTTT
-	TRBV20-1	-	TRBJ1-2	CSASGAYGYTF	TGCAGTGCCAGCGGCGCCTATGGCTACACCTTC
-	TRBV12-5	TRBD1	TRBJ1-4	CASGLGTGATNEKLFF	TGTGCTAGTGGTTTGGGTACAGGGGCGACTAATGAAAAACTGTTTTTT
-	TRBV18	-	TRBJ1-1	CASSPPSQGGNTEAFF	TGTGCCAGCTCACCACCGAGCCAAGGGGGGAACACTGAAGCTTTCTTT
-	TRBV27	TRBD2	TRBJ2-5	CASSPFGRGGQETQYF	TGTGCCAGCAGTCCCTTCGGGCGGGGGGGCCAAGAGACCCAGTACTTC
-	TRBV11-3	TRBD1	TRBJ2-7	CASNPGAGQGTYEQYF	TGTGCCAGCAATCCCGGTGCGGGACAGGGAACCTACGAGCAGTACTTC
few	TRBV7-8	-	TRBJ1-5	CASSLERTISQPQHF	TGTGCCAGCAGCTTAGAACGGACAATTAGTCAGCCCCAGCATTTT
-	TRBV6-4	TRBD1	TRBJ2-1	CASSQGAWGEQFF	TGTGCCAGCAGCCAGGGGGCATGGGGTGAGCAGTTCTTC
-	TRBV10-2	TRBD1	TRBJ1-2	CASSESTGGQKGYTF	TGCGCCAGCAGTGAGTCGACAGGGGGACAAAAGGGCTACACCTTC
-	TRBV6-1	-	TRBJ1-2	CASSRQTSNYGYTF	TGTGCCAGCAGTCGACAGACTTCTAACTATGGCTACACCTTC
-	TRBV18	-	TRBJ2-7	CASSPGATGLQQYF	TGTGCCAGCTCACCAGGGGCAACAGGGTTGCAGCAGTACTTC
-	TRBV2	-	TRBJ2-5	CASSGYIRETQYF	TGTGCCAGCAGTGGTTACATACGAGAGACCCAGTACTTC
-	TRBV25-1	-	TRBJ2-5	CASSPDEEGRTQYF	TGTGCCAGCAGTCCCGACGAGGAGGGTCGGACCCAGTACTTC
-	TRBV6-5	TRBD1	TRBJ1-5	CASRPTGGPYQPQHF	TGTGCCAGCAGGCCCACAGGGGGACCCTATCAGCCCCAGCATTTT
-	TRBV7-9	-	TRBJ1-5	CASSSIRGNRQPQHF	TGTGCCAGCAGCTCTATCCGGGGAAATCGTCAGCCCCAGCATTTT
-	TRBV7-3	TRBD2	TRBJ2-1	CASSPHSGTNEQFF	TGTGCCAGCAGCCCCCATAGCGGGACCAATGAGCAGTTCTTC
once	TRBV5-1	TRBD2	TRBJ2-1	CASSLEGSGAIDEQFF	TGCGCCAGCAGCTTGGAGGGCAGCGGGGCGATCGATGAGCAGTTCTTC
-	TRBV7-8	TRBD2	TRBJ2-1	CASSPSRLAGVSEQFF	TGTGCCAGCAGCCCCTCACGGTTAGCGGGGGTATCTGAGCAGTTCTTC
-	TRBV7-8	TRBD1	TRBJ2-3	CASSQGQPVKGGQYF	TGTGCCAGCAGCCAGGGACAGCCGGTTAAAGGTGGGCAGTATTTT
-	TRBV18	-	TRBJ2-1	CASSFSNEQFF	TGTGCCAGCTCGTTTAGCAATGAGCAGTTCTTC
-	TRBV29-1	-	TRBJ1-1	CSVALRQGMNTEAFF	TGCAGCGTTGCCCTCAGGCAGGGGATGAACACTGAAGCTTTCTTT
-	TRBV5-1	-	TRBJ2-7	CASSLFGAWSEQYF	TGCGCCAGCAGCTTGTTCGGAGCCTGGTCCGAGCAGTACTTC
-	TRBV2	TRBD1	TRBJ2-1	CASRAGTGYYNEQFF	TGTGCCAGCAGGGCCGGGACAGGGTATTACAATGAGCAGTTCTTC
-	TRBV5-4	TRBD1	TRBJ2-2	CASSYPGTGNTGELFF	TGTGCCAGCAGCTATCCCGGGACAGGAAACACCGGGGAGCTGTTTTTT
-	TRBV29-1	-	TRBJ2-7	CSVVRGSTYEQYF	TGCAGCGTCGTGCGGGGTTCGACCTACGAGCAGTACTTC
-	TRBV5-4	TRBD1	TRBJ1-6	CASSFRQGESSPLHF	TGTGCCAGCAGCTTTCGACAGGGGGAGTCTTCACCCCTCCACTTT
-	TRBV29-1	-	TRBJ1-5	CSVVCPLVYRNQPQHF	TGCAGCGTTGTTTGTCCGTTGGTGTACAGAAATCAGCCCCAGCATTTT
-	TRBV6-5	-	TRBJ2-3	CASSFGDTQYF	TGTGCCAGCAGTTTCGGTGATACGCAGTATTTT
-	TRBV28	-	TRBJ2-7	CASSFSYYEQYF	TGTGCCAGCAGTTTTAGTTACTACGAGCAGTACTTC
once	TRBV29-1	-	TRBJ2-5	CSVVAGGETQYF	TGCAGCGTTGTAGCAGGGGGGGAGACCCAGTACTTC
-	TRBV5-1	-	TRBJ2-7	CASSRGTEPYEQYF	TGCGCCAGCAGCCGGGGGACAGAACCCTACGAGCAGTACTTC
-	TRBV5-8	-	TRBJ1-1	CASSLGVRDFTEAFF	TGTGCCAGCAGCTTGGGAGTGAGGGATTTCACTGAAGCTTTCTTT
-	TRBV5-5	-	TRBJ1-2	CASSPGGSYGYTF	TGTGCCAGCAGCCCCGGGGGAAGCTATGGCTACACCTTC
-	TRBV9	TRBD2	TRBJ2-1	CASSSGTSDYNEQFF	TGTGCCAGCAGCTCCGGGACTAGTGACTACAATGAGCAGTTCTTC